The rows below give T cell receptor beta chains drawn from one sample of a study of cytomegalovirus exposure and HLA in healthy donors. The method was immunoSEQ multiplex PCR; TCRdb's version includes in-frame clones alone and lacks a portion of them. The sample consists of 200,000 to 250,000 clones, more than 75% of them appearing once. Sequenced material: PBMCs. The origin of the receptors is a human donor in good health. Each CDR3 is given with its conserved first and last residue. Fields, in order: D gene, V gene, clone size, J gene, CDR3 protein, CDR3 DNA. A D gene is named only where the DNA matches it firmly. Clone sizes are given selectively: once, few, many, or a class where the clone is expanded.

-	TRBV7-8	-	TRBJ2-1	CASSLVSSASHEQFF	TGTGCCAGCAGCTTAGTGTCTAGCGCGAGCCATGAGCAGTTCTTC
TRBD2	TRBV28	-	TRBJ2-1	CASSFGGSGRRHEQFF	TGTGCCAGCAGTTTCGGGGGTAGCGGGAGGAGGCATGAGCAGTTCTTC
-	TRBV21-1	-	TRBJ1-2	CASSNVRAYGYTF	TGTGCCAGCAGCAACGTCAGGGCCTATGGCTACACCTTC
-	TRBV7-2	-	TRBJ2-1	CASSLGSYNEQFF	TGTGCCAGCAGCTTAGGGAGCTACAATGAGCAGTTCTTC
TRBD1	TRBV7-2	-	TRBJ2-4	CASSLAPDRGIQYF	TGTGCCAGCAGCTTAGCGCCGGACAGGGGTATTCAGTACTTC
TRBD1	TRBV27	once	TRBJ2-1	CASTTTGSDEQFF	TGTGCCAGCACAACGACAGGGTCCGATGAGCAGTTCTTC
-	TRBV7-7	-	TRBJ2-3	CASSLGQFTDTQYF	TGTGCTAGCAGCCTCGGACAATTCACAGATACGCAGTATTTT
TRBD2	TRBV19	-	TRBJ2-7	CASSPSGGAVAYEQYF	TGTGCCAGTAGCCCATCGGGGGGGGCAGTCGCCTACGAGCAGTACTTC
-	TRBV5-4	-	TRBJ2-2	CASSLDPGATGELFF	TGTGCCAGCAGCCTGGACCCAGGGGCCACCGGGGAGCTGTTTTTT
TRBD1	TRBV28	-	TRBJ1-1	CASSSQGLGRSTEAFF	TGTGCCAGCAGTTCACAGGGGCTCGGGCGGAGCACTGAAGCTTTCTTT
-	TRBV7-2	-	TRBJ2-2	CASSLPQGSNTGELFF	TGTGCCAGCAGCTTACCCCAGGGTTCTAACACCGGGGAGCTGTTTTTT
TRBD1	TRBV2	-	TRBJ1-2	CASGTGPNYGYTF	TGTGCCAGCGGGACAGGCCCTAACTATGGCTACACCTTC
-	TRBV7-6	-	TRBJ1-4	CASSLGQGGEKLFF	TGTGCCAGCAGCTTAGGGCAGGGCGGTGAAAAACTGTTTTTT
-	TRBV7-6	-	TRBJ2-7	CASSLLAARPYEQYF	TGTGCCAGCAGCTTACTTGCGGCAAGACCCTACGAGCAGTACTTC
TRBD2	TRBV29-1	-	TRBJ2-1	CSVPGTSIGEQFF	TGCAGCGTCCCCGGGACTAGCATCGGTGAGCAGTTCTTC
TRBD1	TRBV4-3	-	TRBJ2-7	CASSQDHRGYEQYF	TGCGCCAGCAGCCAAGACCACAGGGGGTACGAGCAGTACTTC
-	TRBV4-3	-	TRBJ1-2	CASSHFYGADGYGYTF	TGCGCCAGCAGCCATTTTTATGGGGCAGATGGCTATGGCTACACCTTC
TRBD1	TRBV10-3	-	TRBJ2-5	CAISEVWIGTEKETQYF	TGTGCCATCAGTGAGGTTTGGATCGGGACAGAGAAAGAGACCCAGTACTTC
-	TRBV28	-	TRBJ1-5	CASSLYRGEGQPQHF	TGTGCCAGCAGTTTATATCGAGGGGAGGGGCAGCCCCAGCATTTT
-	TRBV5-1	-	TRBJ2-5	CASSSGVQETQYF	TGCGCCAGCAGCTCGGGAGTTCAAGAGACCCAGTACTTC
-	TRBV28	-	TRBJ2-5	CASSLNSAGVETQYF	TGTGCCAGCAGTTTAAATAGCGCCGGAGTGGAGACCCAGTACTTC
TRBD2	TRBV11-2	few	TRBJ2-3	CASNGDYSTDTQYF	TGTGCCAGCAACGGGGACTACAGCACAGATACGCAGTATTTT
-	TRBV27	-	TRBJ1-1	CASSLRPRFGTEAFF	TGTGCCAGCAGTTTGCGACCTAGGTTCGGCACTGAAGCTTTCTTT
-	TRBV4-1	once	TRBJ2-1	CASSQHRNEINEQFF	TGCGCCAGCAGCCAACACAGAAACGAGATAAATGAGCAGTTCTTC
-	TRBV7-9	-	TRBJ2-2	CSSSLDSRVAGELFF	TGTTCCAGCAGCTTAGACTCGCGGGTCGCTGGGGAGCTGTTTTTT
-	TRBV5-1	-	TRBJ2-1	CASSTGTYIYNEQFF	TGCGCCAGCAGCACCGGGACTTATATTTACAATGAGCAGTTCTTC
-	TRBV10-1	once	TRBJ1-1	CASSESNFQKFAFF	TGCGCCAGCAGTGAGTCGAATTTTCAGAAATTCGCTTTCTTT
TRBD2	TRBV5-1	-	TRBJ2-1	CASSKTSGRANEQFF	TGCGCCAGCAGTAAGACTAGCGGGAGGGCCAATGAGCAGTTCTTC
TRBD1	TRBV15	once	TRBJ1-2	CATSSGVDRDYGYTF	TGTGCCACCAGCAGCGGGGTTGACAGGGACTATGGCTACACCTTC
-	TRBV28	-	TRBJ1-2	CASSSLLEGGNYGYTF	TGTGCCAGCAGTTCGTTATTGGAGGGTGGCAACTATGGCTACACCTTC
-	TRBV15	-	TRBJ2-7	CATSRDLTTRFSYEQYF	TGTGCCACCAGCAGAGATCTTACGACTAGGTTTTCCTACGAGCAGTACTTC
TRBD1	TRBV29-1	once	TRBJ2-1	CSVEMGTGSSYNEQFF	TGCAGCGTTGAGATGGGGACAGGGAGTTCCTACAATGAGCAGTTCTTC
-	TRBV6-5	-	TRBJ2-3	CASSSTRSDTQYF	TGTGCCAGCAGCTCGACTAGATCGGATACGCAGTATTTT
TRBD1	TRBV6-5	-	TRBJ2-7	CASSYSVPGTGWEQYF	TGTGCCAGCAGTTACTCCGTCCCCGGGACAGGGTGGGAGCAGTACTTC
-	TRBV2	-	TRBJ1-1	CASSVRGGVYTEAFF	TGTGCCAGCAGTGTTCGTGGAGGGGTCTACACTGAAGCTTTCTTT
-	TRBV7-2	-	TRBJ2-6	CASSLVGGSTGANVLTF	TGTGCCAGCAGCTTAGTTGGTGGGAGTACTGGGGCCAACGTCCTGACTTTC
-	TRBV28	-	TRBJ2-5	CASRASQETQYF	TGTGCCAGCAGAGCTTCCCAAGAGACCCAGTACTTC
-	TRBV7-9	-	TRBJ2-7	CASSGTGAPDF	TGTGCCAGCAGTGGTACAGGAGCGCCGGACTTC
TRBD2	TRBV5-6	-	TRBJ2-7	CASSFLAGVISYEQYF	TGTGCCAGCAGCTTCTTAGCGGGAGTGATCTCCTACGAGCAGTACTTC
TRBD1	TRBV14	-	TRBJ2-5	CASSQDWGTGGETQYF	TGTGCCAGCAGCCAAGACTGGGGGACAGGGGGAGAGACCCAGTACTTC
TRBD1	TRBV10-3	-	TRBJ2-1	CAIEPGQGYNEQFF	TGTGCCATCGAGCCGGGACAGGGTTACAATGAGCAGTTCTTC
-	TRBV10-3	-	TRBJ1-6	CATRAAGSPLHF	TGTGCCACCCGGGCTGCGGGTTCACCCCTCCACTTT
-	TRBV2	-	TRBJ1-4	CASSEGSWEKLFF	TGTGCCAGCAGTGAAGGGAGTTGGGAAAAACTGTTTTTT
TRBD2	TRBV28	-	TRBJ2-7	CASSLHLAGGEQYF	TGTGCCAGCAGCCTTCACTTAGCGGGAGGCGAGCAGTACTTC
TRBD1	TRBV7-6	-	TRBJ2-7	CASSPGDRAYEQYF	TGTGCCAGCAGCCCCGGGGACAGGGCCTACGAGCAGTACTTC
-	TRBV7-2	-	TRBJ2-4	CASSLGALAKNIQYF	TGTGCCAGCAGCCTAGGCGCATTAGCCAAAAACATTCAGTACTTC
TRBD2	TRBV27	-	TRBJ2-3	CASRLGLAGGPLADTQYF	TGTGCCAGCAGGCTGGGACTAGCGGGAGGGCCCCTTGCAGATACGCAGTATTTT
-	TRBV5-8	-	TRBJ2-5	CASPFVRETQYF	TGTGCCAGCCCCTTCGTCAGGGAGACCCAGTACTTC
-	TRBV6-5	-	TRBJ2-2	CASSYSSGKNTGELFF	TGTGCCAGCAGTTACTCGTCCGGGAAGAACACCGGGGAGCTGTTTTTT
-	TRBV7-2	-	TRBJ1-2	CASSGGGGTNYGYTF	TGTGCCAGCAGCGGGGGGGGTGGCACTAACTATGGCTACACCTTC
TRBD1	TRBV7-3	-	TRBJ2-7	CASSWTNTDRGSYEQYF	TGTGCCAGCAGCTGGACAAACACCGACAGGGGTTCCTACGAGCAGTACTTC
-	TRBV6-5	-	TRBJ2-5	CASSGGQETQYF	TGTGCCAGCAGCGGAGGGCAAGAGACCCAGTACTTC
-	TRBV5-1	-	TRBJ2-3	CASSIQGEGDTQYF	TGCGCCAGCAGCATACAGGGGGAGGGAGATACGCAGTATTTT
TRBD1	TRBV4-2	-	TRBJ1-2	CASSQGALAGGVYGYTF	TGTGCCAGCAGCCAAGGAGCCCTGGCAGGGGGCGTCTATGGCTACACCTTC